The sequence of this T cell receptor beta chain was determined in a study of OX40 agonist ivuxolimab in advanced cancers. Study as a whole: The dose-escalation cohort had hepatocellular carcinoma, melanoma, renal cell or head and neck cancer. Three dose-escalation patients had partial responses: one with hepatocellular carcinoma and two with cutaneous melanoma.

The CDR3 has 15 residues. The V gene lost 5 bases and the J gene lost 1 base, with 12 bases spanning the gap. Per germline, CDR1 SGDLS and CDR2 YYNGEE. Only in-frame clones appear in the TCRdb table, and some are missing; sequencing was by immunoSEQ multiplex PCR. The sample contains about 94,000 clones, more than 75% of which appear only once. The starting material was CD4+ or CD8+ T cells sorted from blood, obtained in a trial of the OX40 agonist ivuxolimab. The chain couples TRBV9 to TRBJ2-2; D is ambiguous. The clonotype originates from an adult with an advanced solid tumor such as melanoma, head and neck, liver or kidney cancer. CDR3 bases: TGTGCCAGCAGTCCTCTGGATAGGAACACCGGGGAGCTGTTTTTT. The encoded protein is CASSPLDRNTGELFF.